The source of this TCR beta chain is a study of blood T cell repertoires in COVID-19. The wider study: Researchers got acute and convalescent COVID-19 samples from the United States, Italy and Spain.

Participant ages covered roughly 18 to 89 years across about two dozen US areas. Grouping used clinical history reported by participants in a survey and questionnaire. Original processing methods: Reference gene primer amplification gave nucleated cell count estimates. Measured with immunoSEQ multiplex PCR; TCRdb has only the in-frame clones, and not every one. V and J calls and clone size come straight from that table; D and trimming were deduced from the DNA. The sample holds 200,000 to 250,000 clones, about 91% seen once. This clone was seen a handful of times. The CDR3 sequence is 14 residues long. Germline V gene data show CDR1 as MNHEY and CDR2 as SVGEGT. The V gene end was trimmed by 6 bases and the J gene end by 5 bases; junction bases not matched to a gene: 5.

The V and J genes are TRBV6-2 or TRBV6-3 and TRBJ2-2; 8 nucleotides agree with TRBD1. Sequencing was carried out using PBMCs or T cells enriched from blood (not recorded which). This sequence was found in a woman aged 30 to 39 with acute COVID-19. This CDR3 is CASSPTGETGELFF. CDR3 DNA: TGTGCCAGCAGCCCGACAGGGGAAACCGGGGAGCTGTTTTTT.